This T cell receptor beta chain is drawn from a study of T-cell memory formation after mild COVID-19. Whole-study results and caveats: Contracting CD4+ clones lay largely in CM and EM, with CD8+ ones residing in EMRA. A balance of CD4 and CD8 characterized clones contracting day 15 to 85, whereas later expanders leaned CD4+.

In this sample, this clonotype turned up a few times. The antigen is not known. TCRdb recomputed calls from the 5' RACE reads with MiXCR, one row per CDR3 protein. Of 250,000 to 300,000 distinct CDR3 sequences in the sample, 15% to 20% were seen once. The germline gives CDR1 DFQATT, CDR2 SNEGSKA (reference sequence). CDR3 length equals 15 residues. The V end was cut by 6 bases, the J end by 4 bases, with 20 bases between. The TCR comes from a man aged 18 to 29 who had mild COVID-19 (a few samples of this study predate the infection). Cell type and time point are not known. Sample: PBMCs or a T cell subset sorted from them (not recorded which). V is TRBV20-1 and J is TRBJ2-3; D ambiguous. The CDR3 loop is CSAFPPAATPDTQYF. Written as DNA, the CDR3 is TGCAGTGCATTTCCCCCCGCCGCGACCCCAGATACGCAGTATTTT.